One and the same sample provided the 24 T cell receptor beta chains below, sequenced in a study of long-term antiretroviral therapy in people with HIV. This was the immunoSEQ v3.0 assay at survey level. Produced via immunoSEQ multiplex PCR; TCRdb's table is partial and in-frame only. Among more than 15,000 clones listed, roughly 78% were seen once. Here the sequenced sample was unsorted PBMCs, taken at the start of antiretroviral therapy, before treatment. These receptors all stem from a woman in her thirties or forties with HIV.

This chain connects TRBV7-3 to TRBJ2-1, with D possibly TRBD2 on 5 matching bases. V lost 5 bases, J lost 7 bases, and 9 bases lay in between. This CDR3 region has 12 residues. Germline loops: CDR1 SGHTA, CDR2 FQGTGA. The CDR3 DNA reads TGTGCCAGCAGCCCAGGAGGAAATGAGCAGTTCTTC. This encodes CASSPGGNEQFF.

Judged by abundance, this clone is large. Other DNA sequences in this specimen translate into the identical CDR3. This rearrangement joins TRBV7-3 to TRBJ2-7; D gene unclear. This CDR3 comprises 13 residues. The V and J ends lost 2 bases and 4 bases respectively, with 9 bases between them. Germline CDR1 and CDR2: SGHTA and FQGTGA. The CDR3, as DNA: TGTGCCAGCAGCTTAGCGAGGAGTTACGAGCAGTACTTC. Amino acid sequence: CASSLARSYEQYF.

As to this clone: Other DNA sequences in the sample encode the same CDR3. This chain connects TRBV5-1 to TRBJ1-6; the D gene is possibly TRBD1 (6 bases). Germline V CDR1 and CDR2: SGHRS, YFSETQ. The CDR3 runs 14 residues. V lost 2 bases and J lost 9, with 12 bases in between. CDR3 in DNA: TGCGCCAGCAGCTTAGGGGGGGTTGGTTCACCCCTCCACTTT. Its translation: CASSLGGVGSPLHF.

The chain carries TRBV6-1 and TRBJ2-4, with a tentative D call TRBD1 (6 bases). Per germline, CDR1 MNHNS and CDR2 SASEGT. The CDR3 contains 14 residues. V was clipped by 6 bases and J by 0 bases, with 9 bases between them. The CDR3 coding sequence is TGTGCCAGCAGGGACAGCCTAGCCAAAAACATTCAGTACTTC. Its protein is CASRDSLAKNIQYF.

The J gene is TRBJ1-6, the V gene TRBV28; D gene unclear. The CDR3 runs to 16 residues. Germline lookup yields CDR1 MDHEN and CDR2 SYDVKM. The V end was cut by 8 bases, the J end by 0 bases, with 14 bases between. The CDR3 nucleotides are TGTGCCAGCGGTGGAATACAGAACTCCTATAATTCACCCCTCCACTTT. Residues: CASGGIQNSYNSPLHF.

V is TRBV7-8 and J is TRBJ2-2, with D hard to call. The CDR3 loop spans 15 amino acids. The germline V gene has CDR1 SGHVS and CDR2 FQNEAQ. The V and J ends lost 5 bases and 2 bases respectively, with 12 bases between them. Here the CDR3 DNA reads TGTGCCAGCAGCGAAAGGACGGGCAACACCGGGGAGCTGTTTTTT. This codes for CASSERTGNTGELFF. Filled out from reference TRBV7-8 and TRBJ2-2, the complete variable domain reads GAGVSQSPRYKVAKRGQDVALRCDPISGHVSLFWYQQALGQGPEFLTYFQNEAQLDKSGLPSDRFFAERPEGSVSTLKIQRTQQEDSAVYLCASSERTGNTGELFFGEGSRLTVL.

V is TRBV28 and J is TRBJ2-2, with TRBD1 as a possible D gene (6 bases). Per the germline V gene, CDR1 is MDHEN and CDR2 is SYDVKM. CDR3 size: 16 residues. The V end lost 1 base, the J end lost 2 bases, and 11 bases lay between the germline ends. CDR3 sequence: CASSLSGRGNTGELFF. In DNA form, the CDR3 reads TGTGCCAGCAGTTTATCTGGCAGGGGAAACACCGGGGAGCTGTTTTTT.

Only one count was recorded for this clone. V gene TRBV7-9 combines with J gene TRBJ1-1; TRBD1 agrees at 7 bases. Per the germline V gene, CDR1 is SEHNR and CDR2 is FQNEAQ (reference sequence). Trimming at V came to 8 bases and at J to 0 bases, leaving 9 bases not matched to a gene. This CDR3 region has 15 residues. CDR3 sequence: CASRTGILLNTEAFF. The CDR3 region has the DNA TGTGCCAGCCGGACAGGAATTTTATTGAACACTGAAGCTTTCTTT. Supplemented by reference TRBV7-9 and TRBJ1-1, the full variable domain reads DTGVSQNPRHKITKRGQNVTFRCDPISEHNRLYWYRQTLGQGPEFLTYFQNEAQLEKSRLLSDRFSAERPKGSFSTLEIQRTEQGDSAMYLCASRTGILLNTEAFFGQGTRLTVV.

This clone appeared once. The chain combines TRBV6-6 with TRBJ2-3; D uncertain. The CDR3 totals 12 residues. In germline, CDR1 is MNHNY, CDR2 SVGAGI (reference sequence). Trimming pared 5 bases from V and 6 bases from J, leaving 9 bases between. The CDR3 loop is CASSPMLDTQYF. In nucleotides, the CDR3 is TGTGCCAGCAGTCCGATGTTGGATACGCAGTATTTT.

In DNA form, the CDR3 reads TGTGCCAGCAGCGCGGGACAGCTTATCTCTGGAAACACCATATATTTT. Amino acids: CASSAGQLISGNTIYF. This chain links TRBV11-2 with TRBJ1-3; 7 nucleotides line up with TRBD1. The ends lost 5 bases at V and 0 bases at J; junction bases unmatched: 7. Germline CDR1 and CDR2: SGHAT and FQNNGV. This CDR3 has 16 residues.

This clone has just a few counts. V and J are TRBV9 and TRBJ2-1; D perhaps matches TRBD2 (5 bases). The germline CDR1 and CDR2 sequences are SGDLS and YYNGEE. The CDR3 consists of 15 residues. V gave up 0 bases and J gave up 1 base, with 8 bases separating them. CDR3 protein: CASSVATRSYNEQFF. CDR3 coding DNA: TGTGCCAGCAGCGTAGCCACTAGGTCCTACAATGAGCAGTTCTTC.

V and J are TRBV11-3 and TRBJ2-2; no reliable D call. This CDR3 contains 12 residues. Trimming took 3 bases from V and 7 from J, leaving 6 bases between them. In germline, CDR1 is SGHNT, CDR2 YENEEA. The CDR3: CASSFRGGELFF. CDR3 DNA sequence: TGTGCCAGCAGCTTCAGAGGCGGGGAGCTGTTTTTT.

This clone appeared a few times. In the same sample, other DNA sequences code for this CDR3. The chain couples TRBV5-6 to TRBJ1-1; D is unclear. Trimming removed 1 base at V and 4 bases at J, with 5 bases between. The V gene's germline CDR1 is SGHDT and CDR2 YYEEEE. The CDR3 is 12 residues long. CDR3 residues: CASSLRGTEAFF. As DNA, the CDR3 is TGTGCCAGCAGCTTGCGGGGCACTGAAGCTTTCTTT. Looking up the rest from reference TRBV5-6 and TRBJ1-1 gives the full variable domain: DAGVTQSPTHLIKTRGQQVTLRCSPKSGHDTVSWYQQALGQGPQFIFQYYEEEERQRGNFPDRFSGHQFPNYSSELNVNALLLGDSALYLCASSLRGTEAFFGQGTRLTVV.

The V gene is TRBV14, the J gene TRBJ1-2; D possibly corresponds to TRBD1 (5 bases). The germline V gene encodes CDR1 SGHDN and CDR2 FVKESK. This CDR3 region has 13 residues. Trimming took off 3 bases at V and 0 bases at J, with 5 bases between the two ends. The CDR3 sequence: CASSQTANYGYTF. The CDR3 DNA reads as TGTGCCAGCAGCCAGACAGCTAACTATGGCTACACCTTC.

The J gene is TRBJ2-7, the V gene TRBV5-1; 12 nucleotides align to TRBD2. Germline CDR1 and CDR2: SGHRS and YFSETQ. This CDR3 comprises 16 residues. Trimming at V came to 4 bases and at J to 6 bases, leaving 11 bases not matched to a gene. CDR3 DNA sequence: TGCGCCAGCAGCGTGGATGGACTAGCGGGGAGCATCGAGCAGTACTTC. It is translated as CASSVDGLAGSIEQYF.

This clone was found once. This chain connects TRBV7-9 to TRBJ1-1; D remains ambiguous. The CDR3 extends over 15 amino acids. In germline, CDR1 is SEHNR, CDR2 FQNEAQ (reference sequence). The V end was cut by 5 bases, the J end by 0 bases, with 13 bases between. This CDR3 reads CASSLSSGLNTEAFF. CDR3 DNA: TGTGCCAGCAGCCTATCCAGTGGCTTGAACACTGAAGCTTTCTTT. Together with reference TRBV7-9 and TRBJ1-1, the CDR3 gives the full variable domain: DTGVSQNPRHKITKRGQNVTFRCDPISEHNRLYWYRQTLGQGPEFLTYFQNEAQLEKSRLLSDRFSAERPKGSFSTLEIQRTEQGDSAMYLCASSLSSGLNTEAFFGQGTRLTVV.

V gene TRBV7-2 combines with J gene TRBJ1-2; 8 bases fit TRBD1. The CDR3 runs to 15 residues. Unmatched junction bases numbered 6, after V lost 1 base and J lost 5 bases. Germline assignment: CDR1 SGHTA and CDR2 FQGNSA. The CDR3 protein is CASSLGVGDRYGYTF. The CDR3 DNA reads as TGTGCCAGCAGCTTAGGAGTTGGGGACAGGTATGGCTACACCTTC.

The chain employs TRBV19 and TRBJ2-2; tentatively, D is TRBD1 (6 bases). V was shortened by 6 bases and J by 2 bases, with 13 bases between the two germline ends. The CDR3 loop spans 15 amino acids. Germline assignment: CDR1 LNHDA and CDR2 SQIVND (reference sequence). The CDR3 is CASRKPGTNTGELFF. As DNA, the CDR3 is TGTGCCAGTAGGAAGCCCGGGACAAACACCGGGGAGCTGTTTTTT.

The chain uses TRBV4-2 and TRBJ2-7; the match to TRBD1 covers 9 bases. Germline V CDR1 and CDR2: LGHNA, YNFKEQ. The CDR3 totals 15 residues. Trimming took 1 base from V and 5 from J; bases not matched to a gene: 6. CDR3 in DNA: TGTGCCAGCAGCCAAGGACAGGGGGTTCCCAACGAGCAGTACTTC. Its protein is CASSQGQGVPNEQYF.

This clone is termed large (0.1 to 1%). This rearrangement joins TRBV4-3 to TRBJ1-4, with 7 positions matching TRBD1. From germline, CDR1 is LGHNA and CDR2 YSLEER. Germline trimming cut 1 base from V and 6 bases from J; bases unmatched to any gene: 8. The CDR3 extends over 16 amino acids. The CDR3 protein is CASSQAHRGPDEKLFF. As DNA, the CDR3 is TGCGCCAGCAGCCAAGCCCACAGGGGACCGGATGAAAAACTGTTTTTT.

The V call is TRBV5-6, the J call TRBJ2-7; TRBD2 aligns across 8 bases. V gave up 0 bases and J gave up 4 bases; unmatched junction bases: 3. Germline loops: CDR1 SGHDT, CDR2 YYEEEE. The CDR3 has 14 residues. The CDR3, as DNA: TGTGCCAGCAGCTTGGCCGGGGGGGGGTACGAGCAGTACTTC. Translation: CASSLAGGGYEQYF.

The chain combines TRBV7-9 with TRBJ2-2, with 12 bases aligning to TRBD1. V lost 4 bases to trimming and J lost 5 bases; unmatched junction nucleotides: 11. The CDR3 is made up of 18 amino acids. Germline V CDR1 and CDR2: SEHNR, FQNEAQ (reference sequence). The CDR3 sequence is CASSYPPGTGGETGELFF. For the CDR3, the DNA is TGTGCCAGCAGCTACCCACCGGGGACAGGGGGCGAAACCGGGGAGCTGTTTTTT. The full variable domain, completed using reference TRBV7-9 and TRBJ2-2, is DTGVSQNPRHKITKRGQNVTFRCDPISEHNRLYWYRQTLGQGPEFLTYFQNEAQLEKSRLLSDRFSAERPKGSFSTLEIQRTEQGDSAMYLCASSYPPGTGGETGELFFGEGSRLTVL.

The genes are TRBV5-1 and TRBJ1-5, with a weak D call TRBD1 (5 bases). The CDR3 has 13 residues. V was trimmed by 0 bases and J by 9 bases, leaving 10 bases between them. Per the germline V gene, CDR1 is SGHRS and CDR2 is YFSETQ. This CDR3 reads CASSLAGLGPQHF. The CDR3 DNA is TGCGCCAGCAGCTTGGCAGGGCTTGGGCCCCAGCATTTT.

The rearrangement links TRBV19 to TRBJ2-7; 10 bases match TRBD1. The trim removed 7 bases at V and 7 bases at J, leaving 16 bases unmatched. The CDR3 contains 16 residues. CDR1 and CDR2 (germline): LNHDA, SQIVND (reference sequence). In DNA, the CDR3 is TGTGCCAGTACCCCATTACCGGGACAGGGGACTCGGGAGCAGTACTTC. Its protein product is CASTPLPGQGTREQYF.